The present TCR beta chain was sequenced within a study of T cell responses to AZD1222 COVID-19 vaccine. Study-wide points: Baseline seropositivity occurred in only 5 to 7 AZD1222 recipients.

Comment on this clone: Its antigen remains unknown.

Method: immunoSEQ multiplex PCR; TCRdb's copy keeps in-frame clones and lacks some. This sample has approximately 140,000 clones, with roughly 90% found just once. The source material was peripheral blood, sampled on day 0 of AZD1222 vaccination. The receptor was isolated from an adult in good health.

CDR3 loop: CASSYSEGQGGQPQHF. DNA of the CDR3: TGTGCCAGCAGTTACTCGGAGGGACAGGGGGGACAGCCCCAGCATTTT. This rearrangement joins TRBV6-2 or TRBV6-3 to TRBJ1-5; 11 nucleotides align to TRBD1. The V gene end was trimmed by 0 bases and the J gene end by 7 bases; junction bases not matched to a gene: 5. The CDR3 covers 16 residues. Germline loops: CDR1 MNHEY, CDR2 SVGEGT.